This TCR beta chain is drawn from a study of blood T cell repertoires in COVID-19. The germline CDR1 and CDR2 sequences are SGHAT and FQNNGV. This CDR3 contains 15 residues. V was shortened by 1 base and J by 0 bases, with 7 bases between the two germline ends. Enrolment of Seattle patients took place during active infection, and they were followed longitudinally. The authors' processing: Quantification of nucleated cells was approximated via reference gene primer amplification. Produced via immunoSEQ multiplex PCR; TCRdb's table is partial and in-frame only. The DNA gave D and trimming, while V, J and clone size come from that table. Among over 50,000 clones, approximately 84% were seen once, and the ten largest hold around 16%.

The receptor's source is a man aged 55 to 70 with COVID-19, enrolled during active disease. The rearrangement joins TRBV11-2 to TRBJ1-3; D unresolved. Sequenced input: peripheral blood. The CDR3 nucleotides read TGTGCCAGCAGCTTAGCTCGAGTCTCTGGAAACACCATATATTTT. As protein: CASSLARVSGNTIYF.